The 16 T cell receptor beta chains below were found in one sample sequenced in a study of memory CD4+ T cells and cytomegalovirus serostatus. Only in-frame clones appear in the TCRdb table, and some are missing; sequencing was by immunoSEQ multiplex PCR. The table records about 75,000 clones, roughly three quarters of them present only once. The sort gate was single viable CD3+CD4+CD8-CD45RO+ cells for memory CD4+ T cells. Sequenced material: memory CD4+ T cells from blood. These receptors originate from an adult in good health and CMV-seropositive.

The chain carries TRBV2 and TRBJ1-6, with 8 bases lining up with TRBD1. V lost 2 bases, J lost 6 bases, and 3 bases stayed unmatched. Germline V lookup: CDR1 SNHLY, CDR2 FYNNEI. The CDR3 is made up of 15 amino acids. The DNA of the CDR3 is TGTGCCAGCAGTGAACGGACAGGGCGTAATTCACCCCTCCACTTT. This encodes CASSERTGRNSPLHF.

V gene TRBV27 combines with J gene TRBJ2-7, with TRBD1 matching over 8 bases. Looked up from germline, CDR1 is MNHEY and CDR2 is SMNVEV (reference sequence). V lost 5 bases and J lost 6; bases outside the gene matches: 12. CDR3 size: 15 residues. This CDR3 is CASSPGQGRVGEQYV. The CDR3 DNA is TGTGCCAGCAGTCCCGGACAGGGAAGAGTCGGCGAGCAGTACGTC.

For the CDR3, the DNA is TGTGCCAGCAGTGCAGCGGGGGCAGATACGCAGTATTTT. It specifies CASSAAGADTQYF. The chain is built from TRBV27 and TRBJ2-3; 8 bases fit TRBD2. Trimming took 5 bases from V and 4 from J; bases not matched to a gene: 2. In germline, CDR1 is MNHEY, CDR2 SMNVEV (reference sequence). The CDR3 is made up of 13 amino acids.

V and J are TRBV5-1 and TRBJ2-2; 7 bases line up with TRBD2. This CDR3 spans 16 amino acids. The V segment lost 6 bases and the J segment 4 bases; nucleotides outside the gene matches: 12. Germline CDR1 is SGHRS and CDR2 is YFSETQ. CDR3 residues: CASKRRDYQFTGELFF. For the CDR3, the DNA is TGCGCCAGCAAACGCCGGGACTACCAATTCACCGGGGAGCTGTTTTTT. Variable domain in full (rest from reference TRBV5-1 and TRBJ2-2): KAGVTQTPRYLIKTRGQQVTLSCSPISGHRSVSWYQQTPGQGLQFLFEYFSETQRNKGNFPGRFSGRQFSNSRSEMNVSTLELGDSALYLCASKRRDYQFTGELFFGEGSRLTVL.

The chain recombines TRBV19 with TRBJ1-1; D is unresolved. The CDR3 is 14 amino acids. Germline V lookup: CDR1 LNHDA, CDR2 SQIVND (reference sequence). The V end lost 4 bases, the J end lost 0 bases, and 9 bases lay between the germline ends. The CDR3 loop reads CASSTPGLNTEAFF. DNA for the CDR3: TGTGCCAGTAGTACCCCCGGATTGAACACTGAAGCTTTCTTT.

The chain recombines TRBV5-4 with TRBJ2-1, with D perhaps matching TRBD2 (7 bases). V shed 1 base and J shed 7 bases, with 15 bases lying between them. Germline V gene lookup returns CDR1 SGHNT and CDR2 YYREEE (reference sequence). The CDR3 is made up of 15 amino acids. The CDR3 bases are TGTGCCAGCAGCTTGAGAGGGGGGGCCGCGAATGAGCAGTTCTTC. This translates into CASSLRGGAANEQFF.

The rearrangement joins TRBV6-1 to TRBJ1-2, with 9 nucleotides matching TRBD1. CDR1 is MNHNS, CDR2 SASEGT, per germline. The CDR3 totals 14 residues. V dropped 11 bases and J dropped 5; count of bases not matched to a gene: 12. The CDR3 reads CAGSMDRGFYGYTF. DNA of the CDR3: TGTGCCGGAAGTATGGACAGGGGTTTTTATGGCTACACCTTC.

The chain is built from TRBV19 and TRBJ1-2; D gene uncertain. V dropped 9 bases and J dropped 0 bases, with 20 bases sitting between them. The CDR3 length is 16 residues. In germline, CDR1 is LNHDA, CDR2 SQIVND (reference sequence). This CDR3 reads CASQVTLGSANYGYTF. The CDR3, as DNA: TGTGCCAGCCAAGTAACCCTAGGGTCTGCTAACTATGGCTACACCTTC.

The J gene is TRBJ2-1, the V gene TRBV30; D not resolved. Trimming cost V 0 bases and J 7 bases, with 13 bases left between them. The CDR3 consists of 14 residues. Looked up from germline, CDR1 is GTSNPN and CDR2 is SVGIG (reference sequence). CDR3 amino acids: CAWSVLSRANEQFF. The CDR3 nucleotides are TGTGCCTGGAGTGTACTTAGTCGGGCTAATGAGCAGTTCTTC.

CDR3 bases: TGTGCCACCAGCAAAGCGGAGGATGGGGCTGAAAAACTGTTTTTT. Its translation is CATSKAEDGAEKLFF. The chain recombines TRBV15 with TRBJ1-4; weak D call: TRBD1 (5 bases). V was trimmed by 4 bases and J by 7 bases, leaving 16 bases between them. The length of the CDR3 is 15 residues. CDR1 is LNHNV and CDR2 is YYDKDF in the germline V gene (reference sequence).

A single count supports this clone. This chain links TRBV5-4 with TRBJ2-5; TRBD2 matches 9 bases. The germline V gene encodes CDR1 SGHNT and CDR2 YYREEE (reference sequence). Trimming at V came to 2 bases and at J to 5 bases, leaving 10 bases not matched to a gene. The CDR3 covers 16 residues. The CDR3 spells CASSLPLRGGLETQYF. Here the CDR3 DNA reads TGTGCCAGCAGCTTACCGTTGCGGGGGGGTTTGGAGACCCAGTACTTC.

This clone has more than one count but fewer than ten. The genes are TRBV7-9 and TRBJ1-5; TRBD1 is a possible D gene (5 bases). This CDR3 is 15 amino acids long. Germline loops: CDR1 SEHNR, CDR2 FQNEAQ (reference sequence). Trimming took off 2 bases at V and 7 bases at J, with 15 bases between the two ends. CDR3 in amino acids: CASSLSGQGSQPQHF. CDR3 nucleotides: TGTGCCAGCAGCTTAAGCGGCCAGGGCAGCCAGCCCCAGCATTTT. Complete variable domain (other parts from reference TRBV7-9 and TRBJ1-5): DTGVSQNPRHKITKRGQNVTFRCDPISEHNRLYWYRQTLGQGPEFLTYFQNEAQLEKSRLLSDRFSAERPKGSFSTLEIQRTEQGDSAMYLCASSLSGQGSQPQHFGDGTRLSIL.

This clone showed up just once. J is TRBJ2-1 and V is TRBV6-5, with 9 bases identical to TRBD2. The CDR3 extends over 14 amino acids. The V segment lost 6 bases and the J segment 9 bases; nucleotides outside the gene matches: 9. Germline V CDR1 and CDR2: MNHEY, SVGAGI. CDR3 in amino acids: CASRKAGTSPEQFF. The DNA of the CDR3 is TGTGCCAGCAGGAAGGCCGGGACTAGCCCTGAGCAGTTCTTC.

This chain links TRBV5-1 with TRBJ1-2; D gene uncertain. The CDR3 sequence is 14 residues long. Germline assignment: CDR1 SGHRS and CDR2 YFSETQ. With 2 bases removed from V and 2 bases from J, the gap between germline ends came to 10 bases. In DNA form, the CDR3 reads TGCGCCAGCAGCTTCACAGCTTCCAACTATGGCTACACCTTC. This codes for CASSFTASNYGYTF.

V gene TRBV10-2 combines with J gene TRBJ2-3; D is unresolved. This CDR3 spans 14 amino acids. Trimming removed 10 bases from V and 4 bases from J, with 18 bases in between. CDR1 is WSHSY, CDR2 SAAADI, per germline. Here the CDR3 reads CATRETFEADTQYF. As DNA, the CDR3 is TGCGCCACCCGTGAGACTTTCGAGGCAGATACGCAGTATTTT.

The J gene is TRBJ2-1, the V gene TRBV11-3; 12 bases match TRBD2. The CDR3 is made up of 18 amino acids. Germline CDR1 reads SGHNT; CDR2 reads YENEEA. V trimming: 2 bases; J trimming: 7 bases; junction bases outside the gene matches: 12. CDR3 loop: CASSLRAGGLAGWNEQFF. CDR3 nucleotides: TGTGCCAGCAGCTTACGAGCGGGCGGACTAGCGGGATGGAATGAGCAGTTCTTC.